This T cell receptor beta chain was documented in a study of T cell repertoires in cytomegalovirus infection. As for the study in general: Indications came from public TCR beta signatures; they pointed to CMV infection and to a matching HLA type. Study findings and constraints: CMV carriers with the relevant HLA were identified by cumulative public TCR beta family frequency. HLA-C-restricted CMV-specific TCR beta clonotypes were dominant in the ex vivo response.

TCRdb passed the reads through MiXCR, listing each CDR3 protein once. The data show around 450,000 distinct CDR3 sequences, roughly 30% seen once. On this clonotype: Its antigen is still unknown.

Sequencing input: PBMCs. This sequence was found in a human donor in good health (CMV status not recorded). Some clones in this sample may be carry-over from other donors' samples.

The DNA for the CDR3 is TGCAGTGCTAGAGGTCTGGGGGGGGGCCGGGATCAGCCCCAGCATTTT. Translated: CSARGLGGGRDQPQHF. This chain uses TRBV20-1 with TRBJ1-5; TRBD1 is a possible D gene (6 bases). Trimming took off 1 base at V and 5 bases at J, with 18 bases between the two ends. The V gene's germline CDR1 is DFQATT and CDR2 SNEGSKA (reference sequence). The CDR3 consists of 16 residues.